The next 25 T cell receptor beta chains were all read from a single sample in a study of T cells in Graves' hyperthyroidism and ophthalmopathy. Regions amplified from RNA transcripts were the TCR beta CDR3 regions. HTBI primers were the set used in a first-round RT-PCR of the TCR CDR3. TCRdb independently ran MiXCR on the multiplex PCR reads; one entry per CDR3 protein. The table lists 460,000 or so distinct CDR3 sequences, approximately 15% of them singletons. Sequenced input: blood. The receptor source for this set is a woman aged 18-35 years with Graves' hyperthyroidism.

The chain recombines TRBV5-4 with TRBJ1-6; 7 nucleotides match TRBD1. V lost 4 bases, J lost 7 bases, and 8 bases stayed unmatched. This CDR3 comprises 15 residues. The germline CDR1 and CDR2 sequences are SGHNT and YYREEE (reference sequence). CDR3 nucleotides: TGTGCCAGCAGCCTCCGGGACAGTAGGAATTCACCCCTCCACTTT. Its translation is CASSLRDSRNSPLHF.

There are many counts of this clonotype. The CDR3 nucleotides read TGTGCCAGTAGTATCGAGCAGGGGGGAACGAACACTGAAGCTTTCTTT. Translated, it gives CASSIEQGGTNTEAFF. This sequence joins TRBV19 and TRBJ1-1, with 7 positions matching TRBD1. With V trimmed by 3 bases and J by 1 base, 8 bases remained unmatched. This CDR3 contains 16 residues. Germline CDR1 LNHDA, CDR2 SQIVND (reference sequence).

This clonotype was found a few times. This chain uses TRBV24-1 with TRBJ2-1, with 7 bases aligning to TRBD1. V gave up 4 bases and J gave up 12 bases; unmatched junction bases: 5. The CDR3 is 12 residues long. In germline, CDR1 is KGHDR, CDR2 SFDVKD. The CDR3 protein is CATSESTGLQFF. CDR3 nucleotide sequence: TGTGCCACCAGTGAGTCGACAGGGTTGCAGTTCTTC.

This clonotype was observed a few times. This chain joins TRBV6-1 and TRBJ1-1, with a tentative D call TRBD1 (6 bases). This CDR3 contains 14 residues. The germline V and J ends were trimmed by 8 bases and 0 bases, with 13 bases remaining between them. Germline loops: CDR1 MNHNS, CDR2 SASEGT. The CDR3 here is CASVDSPMNTEAFF. DNA for the CDR3: TGTGCCAGCGTGGACAGCCCCATGAACACTGAAGCTTTCTTT.

This clonotype was detected ten times or more. This chain joins TRBV12-5 and TRBJ2-1, with D possibly matching TRBD2 (5 bases). Deletions cut 2 bases from V and 7 bases from J, with 15 bases between. The CDR3 contains 15 residues. CDR1 LGHNT and CDR2 FRNRAP come from the germline V gene. CDR3 DNA: TGTGCTAGTGGTTTGAGCGGAGCAGTTCCAAATGAGCAGTTCTTC. Amino acids: CASGLSGAVPNEQFF.

The chain recombines TRBV5-8 with TRBJ2-4, with TRBD1 as a possible D gene (5 bases). V lost 4 bases and J 0 bases, leaving 17 bases between the germline ends. Germline V gives CDR1 SGHTS, CDR2 YDEGEE. This CDR3 spans 17 amino acids. DNA for the CDR3: TGTGCCAGCAGCCTATCGTACAGGAAACTAGCCAAAAACATTCAGTACTTC. Its translation is CASSLSYRKLAKNIQYF.

This clonotype was recorded many times. The rearrangement joins TRBV12-3 or TRBV12-4 to TRBJ2-7, with 8 bases matching TRBD1. V shed 7 bases, J shed 4 bases, and the junction held 9 bases outside the gene matches. The CDR3 loop spans 14 amino acids. CDR3 region: CASTGGDRPYEQYF. For the CDR3, the DNA is TGTGCCAGCACCGGCGGGGACAGGCCATACGAGCAGTACTTC.

This clonotype has a handful of counts. This chain links TRBV30 with TRBJ1-5, with 9 bases fitting TRBD1. The V gene end was trimmed by 1 base and the J gene end by 5 bases; junction bases not matched to a gene: 6. CDR1 is GTSNPN, CDR2 SVGIG, per germline (reference sequence). The CDR3 runs 15 residues. CDR3 region: CAWSGVGTGYQPQHF. DNA for the CDR3: TGTGCCTGGAGTGGCGTAGGGACAGGGTATCAGCCCCAGCATTTT. Full variable domain (rest looked up from reference TRBV30 and TRBJ1-5): SQTIHQWPATLVQPVGSPLSLECTVEGTSNPNLYWYRQAAGRGLQLLFYSVGIGQISSEVPQNLSASRPQDRQFILSSKKLLLSDSGFYLCAWSGVGTGYQPQHFGDGTRLSIL.

Ten or more counts support this clonotype. The chain links TRBV11-2 to TRBJ2-6; D is undetermined. Germline V gene sequence: CDR1 SGHAT, CDR2 FQNNGV. The CDR3 runs 16 residues. With 1 base removed from V and 2 bases from J, the gap between germline ends came to 9 bases. CDR3 nucleotides: TGTGCCAGCAGCTTAGCCGGACGGCCTGGGGCCAACGTCCTGACTTTC. It encodes CASSLAGRPGANVLTF.

The chain has TRBV3-1 and TRBJ1-2, with 11 bases identical to TRBD1. The CDR3 is made up of 17 amino acids. V dropped 3 bases and J dropped 5; count of bases not matched to a gene: 11. Germline CDR1 is LGHDT and CDR2 is YNNKEL (reference sequence). The CDR3 DNA sequence: TGTGCCAGCAGCCAGGGGACAGGGGGTGTCAGCTCTTATGGCTACACCTTC. This sequence encodes CASSQGTGGVSSYGYTF.

On this clonotype itself: A much more abundant neighbour one base away suggests this may be a read error. V and J are TRBV12-3 or TRBV12-4 and TRBJ1-1, with D possibly TRBD1 on 5 matching bases. This CDR3 comprises 14 residues. Here the CDR3 DNA reads TGTGCCGGCAGCAACCTTGGACACCCCGGTGAAGCTTTCTTT. Its translation is CAGSNLGHPGEAFF.

This clonotype was detected ten times or more. This chain links TRBV5-1 with TRBJ2-3; TRBD2 aligns across 10 bases. The CDR3 consists of 16 residues. With V trimmed by 6 bases and J by 5 bases, 12 bases remained unmatched. CDR1 is SGHRS and CDR2 is YFSETQ in the germline V gene. The CDR3 reads CASTGEAGGLGDTQYF. CDR3 bases: TGCGCCAGCACGGGGGAAGCGGGAGGGCTTGGAGATACGCAGTATTTT.

This clonotype occurred a few times. The chain couples TRBV20-1 to TRBJ2-2; a weak D match, TRBD1 (6 bases). The V gene lost 0 bases and the J gene lost 5 bases, with 16 bases spanning the gap. The CDR3 loop spans 16 amino acids. Germline lookup yields CDR1 DFQATT and CDR2 SNEGSKA (reference sequence). The CDR3 nucleotides are TGCAGTGCTAGAGATCGGACAGATGGAGTGACCGGGGAGCTGTTTTTT. Translating it yields CSARDRTDGVTGELFF.

The V call is TRBV3-1, the J call TRBJ2-1; D is possibly TRBD2 (5 bases). Germline V gives CDR1 LGHDT, CDR2 YNNKEL (reference sequence). V was shortened by 4 bases and J by 9 bases, with 16 bases between the two germline ends. This CDR3 is 14 amino acids long. The DNA for the CDR3 is TGTGCCAGCAGCCCACCGTTACTAGGAGCTGAGCAGTTCTTC. It encodes CASSPPLLGAEQFF.

This clonotype was counted a few times. The rearrangement links TRBV30 to TRBJ2-3; TRBD2 matches 11 bases. The germline gives CDR1 GTSNPN, CDR2 SVGIG (reference sequence). This CDR3 contains 15 residues. The V segment lost 4 bases and the J segment 2 bases; nucleotides outside the gene matches: 5. CDR3 bases: TGTGCCTGGATCCGACTAGCGGGACCCACAGATACGCAGTATTTT. This codes for CAWIRLAGPTDTQYF.

The table lists this clonotype with many counts. The V gene is TRBV2, the J gene TRBJ1-3; perhaps TRBD1 as D (6 bases). The germline V and J ends were trimmed by 7 bases and 1 base, with 17 bases remaining between them. Germline lookup yields CDR1 SNHLY and CDR2 FYNNEI. CDR3 length: 16 amino acids. In DNA form, the CDR3 reads TGTGCCAGCAAATCGGGGACACCAAATTCTGGAAACACCATATATTTT. Protein product: CASKSGTPNSGNTIYF.

This clonotype was seen at least ten times. This sequence joins TRBV7-3 and TRBJ2-7; D unresolved. The CDR3 has 17 amino acids. The V end was cut by 2 bases, the J end by 6 bases, with 23 bases between. Germline V gene lookup returns CDR1 SGHTA and CDR2 FQGTGA. This chain's CDR3 is CASSLHFSAPRVSEQYF. The CDR3, as DNA: TGTGCCAGCAGCTTACATTTTTCGGCCCCCCGGGTCTCCGAGCAGTACTTC.

This clonotype appeared many times. The chain employs TRBV20-1 and TRBJ2-2; the D gene is possibly TRBD2 (6 bases). The germline V gene has CDR1 DFQATT and CDR2 SNEGSKA (reference sequence). The CDR3 totals 17 residues. V was clipped by 0 bases and J by 0 bases, with 14 bases between them. The CDR3, as DNA: TGCAGTGCTAGAGACCAAGGGCGGGACGCGAACACCGGGGAGCTGTTTTTT. This encodes CSARDQGRDANTGELFF.

This clonotype was counted ten times or more. This chain links TRBV12-3 or TRBV12-4 with TRBJ1-1, with D possibly TRBD1 on 6 matching bases. This CDR3 is 14 amino acids long. Trimming took off 10 bases at V and 0 bases at J, with 15 bases between the two ends. CDR3 region: CATKDREMNTEAFF. The CDR3 DNA reads TGTGCCACCAAGGACAGAGAGATGAACACTGAAGCTTTCTTT.

This clonotype has a count of ten or more. The chain couples TRBV12-3 or TRBV12-4 to TRBJ2-2, with D possibly TRBD2 on 6 matching bases. The CDR3 contains 14 residues. Trimming removed 5 bases from V and 4 bases from J, with 11 bases in between. The CDR3 nucleotides read TGTGCCAGCAGTCGACTAGTTTCCACCGGGGAGCTGTTTTTT. This translates into CASSRLVSTGELFF.

CDR3 bases: TGTGCCAGCAGCCATCCCGGACTAGCAGTATACAATGAGCAGTTCTTC. Protein product: CASSHPGLAVYNEQFF. The V and J genes are TRBV3-1 and TRBJ2-1, with 8 bases lining up with TRBD2. The V gene's germline CDR1 is LGHDT and CDR2 YNNKEL (reference sequence). The CDR3 is made up of 16 amino acids. The ends lost 3 bases at V and 4 bases at J; junction bases unmatched: 8.

The V gene is TRBV24-1, the J gene TRBJ2-7; the D gene is possibly TRBD2 (5 bases). Germline CDR1 is KGHDR and CDR2 is SFDVKD. Trimming shortened V by 8 bases and J by 4 bases, and 11 bases separated the two germline ends. The CDR3 length is 12 residues. CDR3: CATTRSVYEQYV. DNA of the CDR3: TGTGCCACCACCCGTAGCGTATACGAGCAGTACGTC.

As regards this clonotype: One base away lies a much larger clone, so this may be a sequencing read error. This rearrangement joins TRBV28 to TRBJ2-2; perhaps TRBD2 as D (5 bases). CDR1 is MDHEN, CDR2 SYDVKM, per germline. The CDR3 has 15 amino acids. In nucleotides, the CDR3 is TGTGCCAGCAGTTTGTTCGCGGGCAACACCCGGGAGCTGTTTTTT. Translating it yields CASSLFAGNTRELFF.

Ten or more counts support this clonotype. This chain connects TRBV5-6 to TRBJ2-5; weak D call: TRBD1 (7 bases). This CDR3 is 15 amino acids long. V lost 6 bases and J 5 bases, leaving 20 bases between the germline ends. Germline CDR1 is SGHDT and CDR2 is YYEEEE. The CDR3 spells CASILLEGAGETQYF. CDR3 DNA: TGTGCCAGCATCCTGCTAGAGGGGGCGGGGGAGACCCAGTACTTC.

This clonotype has a count of ten or more. This rearrangement joins TRBV29-1 to TRBJ1-1, with D possibly matching TRBD1 (6 bases). Germline lookup yields CDR1 SQVTM and CDR2 ANQGSEA. V lost 0 bases and J lost 4, with 12 bases in between. This CDR3 comprises 14 residues. CDR3 sequence reads: CSVEDTGGGTEAFF. Written as DNA, the CDR3 is TGCAGCGTTGAAGATACGGGAGGGGGCACTGAAGCTTTCTTT.